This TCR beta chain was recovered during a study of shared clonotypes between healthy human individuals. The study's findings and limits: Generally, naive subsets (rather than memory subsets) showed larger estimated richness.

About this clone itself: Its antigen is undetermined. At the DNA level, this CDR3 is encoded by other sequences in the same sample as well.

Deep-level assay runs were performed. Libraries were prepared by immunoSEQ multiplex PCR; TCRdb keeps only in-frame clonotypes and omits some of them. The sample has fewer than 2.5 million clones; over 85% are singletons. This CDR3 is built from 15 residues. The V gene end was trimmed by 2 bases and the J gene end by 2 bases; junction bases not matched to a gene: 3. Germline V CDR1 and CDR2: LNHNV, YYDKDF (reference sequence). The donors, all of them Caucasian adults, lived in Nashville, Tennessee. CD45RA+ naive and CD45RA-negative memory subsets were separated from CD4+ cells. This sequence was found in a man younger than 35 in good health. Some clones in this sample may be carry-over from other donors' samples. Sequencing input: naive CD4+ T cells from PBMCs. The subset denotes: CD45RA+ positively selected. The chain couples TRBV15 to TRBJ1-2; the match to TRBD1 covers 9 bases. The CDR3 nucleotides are TGTGCCACCAGCAGACCGGACAGGGGCAACTATGGCTACACCTTC. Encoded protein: CATSRPDRGNYGYTF.